This T cell receptor (beta chain) was captured by sequencing in a study of Ad26.COV2.S vaccination and SARS-CoV-2 variants. Worth noting for this clone: Its target is unknown.

From germline, CDR1 is MGHRA and CDR2 YSYEKL. This CDR3 has 14 residues. V lost 2 bases, J lost 4 bases, and 11 bases lay in between. Using immunoSEQ multiplex PCR, the repertoire was profiled, and TCRdb retains in-frame clones only, with some absent. The sample records 150,000 to 200,000 clones, around nine tenths being singletons. Study conclusions and caveats: It is possible that the TCR breadth and depth analyses underestimated the total T cell responses. The placebo group had lower spike-specific TCR breadth than the vaccine recipients did.

The receptor was derived from a human donor who had recovered from COVID-19. Sample: peripheral blood, taken after recovery from COVID-19. The V gene is TRBV4-1, the J gene TRBJ1-1, with D possibly matching TRBD1 (5 bases). CDR3: CASSQSAGSTEAFF. The DNA for the CDR3 is TGCGCCAGCAGCCAATCCGCAGGGAGCACTGAAGCTTTCTTT.